This T cell receptor (beta chain) came from a study of T cell repertoires in cytomegalovirus infection. Points on this clonotype: As yet, its antigen is unknown.

CDR1 MNHEY and CDR2 SMNVEV come from the germline V gene (reference sequence). This CDR3 has 13 amino acids. The J segment lost 5 bases and the V segment lost 5 bases, leaving 5 bases of the junction unmatched. TCRdb re-called the reads through MiXCR, storing one row per CDR3 protein. Among around 900,000 distinct CDR3 sequences listed, 25% to 40% were seen once. V usage is TRBV27 and J usage is TRBJ2-7; TRBD2 matches at 8 bases. The material sequenced was cultured CD8+ T cells from PBMCs, taken from culture after CMV antigen stimulation. This receptor was taken from a human donor in good health (CMV status not recorded). Some clones in this sample may be carry-over from other donors' samples. The CDR3 DNA reads TGTGCCAGCAGTCTCGGGGGGGCCGACGAGCAGTACGTC. This encodes CASSLGGADEQYV.